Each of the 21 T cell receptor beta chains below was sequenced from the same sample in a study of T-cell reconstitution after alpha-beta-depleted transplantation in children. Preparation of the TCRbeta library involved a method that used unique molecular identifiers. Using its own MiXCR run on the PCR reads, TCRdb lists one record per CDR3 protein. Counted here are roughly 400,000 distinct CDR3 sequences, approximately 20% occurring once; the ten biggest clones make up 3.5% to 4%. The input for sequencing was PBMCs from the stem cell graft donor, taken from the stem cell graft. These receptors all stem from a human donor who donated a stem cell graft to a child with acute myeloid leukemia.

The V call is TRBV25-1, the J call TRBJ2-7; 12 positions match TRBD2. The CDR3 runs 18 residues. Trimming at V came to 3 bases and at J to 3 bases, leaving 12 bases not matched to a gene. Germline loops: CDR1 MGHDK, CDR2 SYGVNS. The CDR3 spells CASSDSNPSGRAIYEQYF. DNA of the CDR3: TGTGCCAGCAGTGATTCTAATCCTAGCGGGAGGGCCATCTACGAGCAGTACTTC.

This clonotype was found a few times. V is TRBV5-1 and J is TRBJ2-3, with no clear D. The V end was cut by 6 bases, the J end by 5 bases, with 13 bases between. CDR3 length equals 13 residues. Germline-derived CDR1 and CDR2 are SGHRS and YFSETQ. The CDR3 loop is CASIGPLRDTQYF. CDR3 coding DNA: TGCGCCAGCATCGGACCCCTTCGAGATACGCAGTATTTT.

CDR3 protein: CASSLAPYLAGKETQYF. The CDR3 nucleotides read TGTGCCAGCAGCTTAGCACCCTATTTAGCGGGAAAAGAGACCCAGTACTTC. J is TRBJ2-5 and V is TRBV7-2, with 8 nucleotides matching TRBD2. The CDR3 covers 17 residues. The germline V gene encodes CDR1 SGHTA and CDR2 FQGNSA. V shed 0 bases and J 3 bases; nucleotides not matched to a gene: 9. Combining the CDR3 with reference TRBV7-2 and TRBJ2-5 gives the whole variable domain GAGVSQSPSNKVTEKGKDVELRCDPISGHTALYWYRQSLGQGLEFLIYFQGNSAPDKSGLPSDRFSAERTGGSVSTLTIQRTQQEDSAVYLCASSLAPYLAGKETQYFGPGTRLLVL.

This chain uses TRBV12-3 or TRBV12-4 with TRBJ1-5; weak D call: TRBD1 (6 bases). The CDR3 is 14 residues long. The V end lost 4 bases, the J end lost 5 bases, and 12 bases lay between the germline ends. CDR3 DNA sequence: TGTGCCAGCAGTTCCTACAGGGCCGATCAGCCCCAGCATTTT. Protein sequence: CASSSYRADQPQHF.

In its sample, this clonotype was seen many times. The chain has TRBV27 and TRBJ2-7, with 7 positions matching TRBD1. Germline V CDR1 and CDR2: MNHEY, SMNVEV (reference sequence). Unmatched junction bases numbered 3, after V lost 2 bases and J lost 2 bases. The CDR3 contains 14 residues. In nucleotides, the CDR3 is TGTGCCAGCAGTTTAAGGGACAGAGCCTACGAGCAGTACTTC. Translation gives CASSLRDRAYEQYF.

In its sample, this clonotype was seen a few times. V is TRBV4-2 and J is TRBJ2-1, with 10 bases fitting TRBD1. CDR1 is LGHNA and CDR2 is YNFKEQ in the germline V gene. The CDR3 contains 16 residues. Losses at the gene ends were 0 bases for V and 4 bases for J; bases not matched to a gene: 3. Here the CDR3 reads CASSQDRDRGYNEQFF. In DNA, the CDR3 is TGTGCCAGCAGCCAAGACCGGGACAGGGGATACAATGAGCAGTTCTTC.

CDR3 amino acids: CASSYGHGGLDTQYF. CDR3 DNA sequence: TGTGCCAGCAGTTACGGGCACGGGGGTCTGGATACGCAGTATTTT. V is TRBV6-5 and J is TRBJ2-3; a weak D match, TRBD2 (6 bases). Germline V gives CDR1 MNHEY, CDR2 SVGAGI. V lost 2 bases, J lost 6 bases, and 15 bases lay in between. The CDR3 is made up of 15 amino acids.

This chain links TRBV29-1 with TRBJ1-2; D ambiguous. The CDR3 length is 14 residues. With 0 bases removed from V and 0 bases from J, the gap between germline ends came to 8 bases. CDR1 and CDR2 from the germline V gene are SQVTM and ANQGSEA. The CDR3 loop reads CSVEDSTSNYGYTF. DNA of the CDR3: TGCAGCGTTGAAGACAGTACCTCTAACTATGGCTACACCTTC.

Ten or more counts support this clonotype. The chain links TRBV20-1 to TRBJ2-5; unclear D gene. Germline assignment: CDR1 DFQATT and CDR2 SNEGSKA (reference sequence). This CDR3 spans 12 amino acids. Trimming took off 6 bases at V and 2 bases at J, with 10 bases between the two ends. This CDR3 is CSALGQQETQYF. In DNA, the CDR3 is TGCAGTGCCCTTGGGCAGCAAGAGACCCAGTACTTC.

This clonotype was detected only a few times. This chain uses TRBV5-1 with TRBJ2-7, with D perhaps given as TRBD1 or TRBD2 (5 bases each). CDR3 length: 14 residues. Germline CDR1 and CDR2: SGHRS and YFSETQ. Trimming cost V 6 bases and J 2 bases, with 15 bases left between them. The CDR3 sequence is CASTWDGYTYEQYF. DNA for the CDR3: TGCGCCAGCACCTGGGACGGATACACCTACGAGCAGTACTTC.

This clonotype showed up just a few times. The CDR3 region has the DNA TGTGCCACCAGTGAAAATAAGGATGAGCAGTTCTTC. Its protein product is CATSENKDEQFF. The chain is built from TRBV24-1 and TRBJ2-1; D not certain. Trimming took 4 bases from V and 8 from J, leaving 8 bases between them. Per germline, CDR1 KGHDR and CDR2 SFDVKD. The length of the CDR3 is 12 residues.

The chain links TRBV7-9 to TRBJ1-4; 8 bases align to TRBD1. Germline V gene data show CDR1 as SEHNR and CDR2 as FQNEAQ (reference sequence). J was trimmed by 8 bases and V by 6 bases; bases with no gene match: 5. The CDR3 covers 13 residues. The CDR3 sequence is CASSRTGTEKLFF. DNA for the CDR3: TGTGCCAGCAGTCGGACAGGGACCGAAAAACTGTTTTTT.

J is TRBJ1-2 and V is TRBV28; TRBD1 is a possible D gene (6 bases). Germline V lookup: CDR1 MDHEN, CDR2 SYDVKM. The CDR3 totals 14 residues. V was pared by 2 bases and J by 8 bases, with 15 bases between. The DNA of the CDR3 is TGTGCCAGCAGTTTAATTCGACAGGTGTGGGGCTACACCTTC. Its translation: CASSLIRQVWGYTF.

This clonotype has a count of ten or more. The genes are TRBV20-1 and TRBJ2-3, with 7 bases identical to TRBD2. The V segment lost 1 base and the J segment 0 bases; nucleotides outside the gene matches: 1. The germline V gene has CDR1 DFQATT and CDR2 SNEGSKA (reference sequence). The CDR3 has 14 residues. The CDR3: CSARGGGSTDTQYF. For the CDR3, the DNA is TGCAGTGCTAGAGGGGGAGGGAGCACAGATACGCAGTATTTT.

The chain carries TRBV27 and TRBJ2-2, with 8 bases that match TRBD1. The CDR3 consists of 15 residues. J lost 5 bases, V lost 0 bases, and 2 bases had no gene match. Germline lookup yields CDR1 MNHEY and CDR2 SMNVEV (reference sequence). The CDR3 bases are TGTGCCAGCAGTTTATCAACAGGGGGTACCGGGGAGCTGTTTTTT. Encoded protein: CASSLSTGGTGELFF.

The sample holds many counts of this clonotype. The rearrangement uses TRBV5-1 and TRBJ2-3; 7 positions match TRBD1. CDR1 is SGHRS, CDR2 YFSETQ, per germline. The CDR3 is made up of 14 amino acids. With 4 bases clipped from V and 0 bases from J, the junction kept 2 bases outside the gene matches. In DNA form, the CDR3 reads TGCGCCAGCAGCGGGGGACAGAGCACAGATACGCAGTATTTT. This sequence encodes CASSGGQSTDTQYF.

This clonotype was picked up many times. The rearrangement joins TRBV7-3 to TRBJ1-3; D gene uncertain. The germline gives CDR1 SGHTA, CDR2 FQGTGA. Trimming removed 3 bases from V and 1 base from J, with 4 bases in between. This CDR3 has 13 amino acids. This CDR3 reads CASSLGSGNTIYF. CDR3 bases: TGTGCCAGCAGCTTGGGGTCTGGAAACACCATATATTTT.

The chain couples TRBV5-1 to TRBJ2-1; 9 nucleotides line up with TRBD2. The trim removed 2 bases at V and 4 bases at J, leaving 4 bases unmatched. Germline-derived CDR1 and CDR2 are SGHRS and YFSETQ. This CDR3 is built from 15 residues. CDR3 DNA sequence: TGCGCCAGCAGCTTCGGGACTAGCCAATACAATGAGCAGTTCTTC. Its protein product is CASSFGTSQYNEQFF. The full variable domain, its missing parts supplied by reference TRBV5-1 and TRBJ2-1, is KAGVTQTPRYLIKTRGQQVTLSCSPISGHRSVSWYQQTPGQGLQFLFEYFSETQRNKGNFPGRFSGRQFSNSRSEMNVSTLELGDSALYLCASSFGTSQYNEQFFGPGTRLTVL.

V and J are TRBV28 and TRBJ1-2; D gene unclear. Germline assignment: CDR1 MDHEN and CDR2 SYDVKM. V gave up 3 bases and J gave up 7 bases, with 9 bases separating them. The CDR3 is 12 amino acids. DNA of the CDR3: TGTGCCAGCAGTTTTGCCGGGAGTGGCTACACCTTC. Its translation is CASSFAGSGYTF.

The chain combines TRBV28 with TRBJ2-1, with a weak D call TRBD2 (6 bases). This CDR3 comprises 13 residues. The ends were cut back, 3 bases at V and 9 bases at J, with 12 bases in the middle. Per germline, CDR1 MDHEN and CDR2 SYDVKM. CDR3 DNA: TGTGCCAGCAGTTTGTCTAGCGAGTCTGAGCAGTTCTTC. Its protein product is CASSLSSESEQFF.

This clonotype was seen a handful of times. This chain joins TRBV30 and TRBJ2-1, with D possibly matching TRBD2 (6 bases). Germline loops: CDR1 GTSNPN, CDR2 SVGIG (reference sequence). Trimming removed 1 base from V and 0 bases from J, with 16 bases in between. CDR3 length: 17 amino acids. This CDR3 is CAWSGGTYKSSYNEQFF. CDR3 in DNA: TGTGCCTGGAGTGGCGGGACGTACAAGAGCTCCTACAATGAGCAGTTCTTC. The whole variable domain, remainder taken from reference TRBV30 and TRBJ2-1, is SQTIHQWPATLVQPVGSPLSLECTVEGTSNPNLYWYRQAAGRGLQLLFYSVGIGQISSEVPQNLSASRPQDRQFILSSKKLLLSDSGFYLCAWSGGTYKSSYNEQFFGPGTRLTVL.